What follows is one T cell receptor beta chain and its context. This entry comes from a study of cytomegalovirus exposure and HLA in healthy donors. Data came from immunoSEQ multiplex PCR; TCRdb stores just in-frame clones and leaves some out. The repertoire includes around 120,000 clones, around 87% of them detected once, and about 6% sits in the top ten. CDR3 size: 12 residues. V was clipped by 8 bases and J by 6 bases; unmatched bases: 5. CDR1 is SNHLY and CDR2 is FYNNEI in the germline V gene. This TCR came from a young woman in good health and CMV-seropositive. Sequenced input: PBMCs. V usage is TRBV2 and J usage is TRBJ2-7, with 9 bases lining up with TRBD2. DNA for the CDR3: TGTGCCAGCGGGGGGACTAGCCGCGAGCAGTACTTC. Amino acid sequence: CASGGTSREQYF.